What follows is one TCR beta chain and its context. The antigen is undetermined. This sample stems from a study of T cell responses to AZD1222 COVID-19 vaccine. Study in general: Pooled samples include second doses given at about 4 or 12 weeks.

This CDR3 spans 11 amino acids. J gave up 12 bases and V 7 bases, and 7 bases lay outside the gene matches. Germline values: CDR1 SGHVS, CDR2 FQNEAQ. The repertoire was sequenced with immunoSEQ multiplex PCR; TCRdb's copy has only in-frame clones and lacks some. The data contain approximately 110,000 clones, less than 90% of them singletons. General study points: Just a handful of AZD1222 recipients were seropositive at baseline. Females made up more of the donors, who were largely white British, and clonal diversity may have come out too low. Repertoires were obtained only post-peak T cell response.

This sample comprised peripheral blood, obtained on day 0 of AZD1222 vaccination. The rearrangement uses TRBV7-8 and TRBJ1-1; 8 nucleotides align to TRBD1. The clonotype comes from an adult in good health. The CDR3 bases are TGTGCCAGCACCGGACAGGGAGTAACTTTCTTT. This gives the protein CASTGQGVTFF.